The 4 T cell receptor beta chains below all came from one sample that was sequenced in a study of T-cell reconstitution after alpha-beta-depleted transplantation in children. Unique molecular identifiers were incorporated when the TCRbeta library was constructed. TCRdb independently ran MiXCR on the PCR reads; one entry per CDR3 protein. The table has around 440,000 distinct CDR3 sequences, under 20% seen once; the top ten hold 25% to 30%. The sample in question was PBMCs, mostly from graft donor cells, obtained 360 days after TCRalphabeta/CD19-depleted stem cell transplant. Every receptor here comes from a boy under two years old who had a stem cell transplant for Wiskott-Aldrich syndrome, so the T cells may come from the graft donor.

This clonotype was picked up a small number of times. The CDR3 loop is CASSFGTSYNEQFF. DNA of the CDR3: TGTGCCAGCAGCTTCGGAACTTCCTACAATGAGCAGTTCTTC. The V gene is TRBV7-9, the J gene TRBJ2-1, with unresolved D. The CDR3 runs to 14 residues. Germline loops: CDR1 SEHNR, CDR2 FQNEAQ (reference sequence). V lost 3 bases and J lost 1, with 7 bases in between.

The chain is built from TRBV12-3 or TRBV12-4 and TRBJ2-1; D remains ambiguous. The V end was cut by 5 bases, the J end by 5 bases, with 13 bases between. The CDR3 runs to 14 residues. CDR3 in DNA: TGTGCCAGCAGTCGTATACAACAGAACAATGAGCAGTTCTTC. It is translated as CASSRIQQNNEQFF.

This clonotype has only a few counts. The genes are TRBV25-1 and TRBJ2-5; unclear D gene. V was cut by 3 bases and J by 2 bases, with 13 bases left in between. Germline CDR1 and CDR2: MGHDK and SYGVNS. The CDR3 is made up of 15 amino acids. This CDR3 reads CASSEKVGSQETQYF. DNA of the CDR3: TGTGCCAGCAGTGAGAAAGTGGGGTCGCAAGAGACCCAGTACTTC.

The chain couples TRBV7-8 to TRBJ2-4, with a possible D match to TRBD1 (6 bases). The CDR3 loop spans 17 amino acids. The V end was cut by 5 bases, the J end by 1 base, with 18 bases between. Per the germline V gene, CDR1 is SGHVS and CDR2 is FQNEAQ. The CDR3 bases are TGTGCCAGCAGCAAGGGTCAGGGGACGGCGGCCAAAAACATTCAGTACTTC. Its translation is CASSKGQGTAAKNIQYF.